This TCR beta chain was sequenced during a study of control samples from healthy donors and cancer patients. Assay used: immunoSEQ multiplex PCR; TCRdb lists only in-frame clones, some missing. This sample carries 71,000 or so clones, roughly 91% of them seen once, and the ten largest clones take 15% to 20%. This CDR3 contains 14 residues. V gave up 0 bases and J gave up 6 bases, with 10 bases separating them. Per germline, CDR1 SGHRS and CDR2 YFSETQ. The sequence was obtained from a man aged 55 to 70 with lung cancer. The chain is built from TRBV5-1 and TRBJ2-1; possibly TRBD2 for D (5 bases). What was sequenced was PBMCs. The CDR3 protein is CASSLAFEGNEQFF. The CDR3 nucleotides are TGCGCCAGCAGCTTGGCCTTTGAGGGCAATGAGCAGTTCTTC.